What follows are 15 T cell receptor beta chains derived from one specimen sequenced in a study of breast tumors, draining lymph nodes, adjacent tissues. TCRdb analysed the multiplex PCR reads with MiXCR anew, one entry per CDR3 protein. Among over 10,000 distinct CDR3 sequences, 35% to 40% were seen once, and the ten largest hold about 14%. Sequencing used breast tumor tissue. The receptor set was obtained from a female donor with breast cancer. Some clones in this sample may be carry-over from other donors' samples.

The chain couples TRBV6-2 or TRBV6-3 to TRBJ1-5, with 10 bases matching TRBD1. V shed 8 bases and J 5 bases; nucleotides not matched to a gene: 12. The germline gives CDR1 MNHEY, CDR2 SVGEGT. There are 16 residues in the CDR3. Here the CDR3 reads CASGHRQGARYQPQHF. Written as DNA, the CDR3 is TGTGCCAGCGGTCACCGACAGGGGGCGCGGTATCAGCCCCAGCATTTT.

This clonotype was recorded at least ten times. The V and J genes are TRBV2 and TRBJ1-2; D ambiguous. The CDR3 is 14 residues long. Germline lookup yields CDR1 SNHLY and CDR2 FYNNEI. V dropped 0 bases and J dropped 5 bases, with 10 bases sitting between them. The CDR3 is CASSEAGGSYGYTF. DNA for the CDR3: TGTGCCAGCAGTGAAGCAGGCGGGTCTTATGGCTACACCTTC.

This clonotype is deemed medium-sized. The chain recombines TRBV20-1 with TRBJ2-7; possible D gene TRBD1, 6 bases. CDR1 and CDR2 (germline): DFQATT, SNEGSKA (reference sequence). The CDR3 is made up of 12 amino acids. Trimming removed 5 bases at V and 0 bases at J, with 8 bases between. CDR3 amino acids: CSAGDNSYEQYF. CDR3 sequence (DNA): TGCAGTGCTGGGGACAACTCCTACGAGCAGTACTTC.

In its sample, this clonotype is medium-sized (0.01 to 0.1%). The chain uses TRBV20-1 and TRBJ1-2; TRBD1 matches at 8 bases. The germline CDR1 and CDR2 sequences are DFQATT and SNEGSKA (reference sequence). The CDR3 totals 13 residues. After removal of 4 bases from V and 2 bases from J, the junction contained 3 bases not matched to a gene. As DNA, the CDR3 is TGCAGTGCTATGGACAGGGAAAACTATGGCTACACCTTC. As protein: CSAMDRENYGYTF.

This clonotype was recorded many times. This CDR3 is CSARGSRDIFNYGYTF. For the CDR3, the DNA is TGCAGTGCTAGAGGGTCCCGGGACATTTTTAACTATGGCTACACCTTC. V usage is TRBV20-1 and J usage is TRBJ1-2; tentatively, D is TRBD1 (6 bases). V shed 1 base and J shed 1 base, with 16 bases lying between them. The CDR3 has 16 amino acids. In germline, CDR1 is DFQATT, CDR2 SNEGSKA (reference sequence).

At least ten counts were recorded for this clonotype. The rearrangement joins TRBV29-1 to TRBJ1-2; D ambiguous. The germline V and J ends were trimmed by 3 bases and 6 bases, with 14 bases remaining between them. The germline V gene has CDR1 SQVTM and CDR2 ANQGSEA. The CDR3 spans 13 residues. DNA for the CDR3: TGCAGCGTTGAGCCCCGGGGATTCGATGGCTACACCTTC. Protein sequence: CSVEPRGFDGYTF. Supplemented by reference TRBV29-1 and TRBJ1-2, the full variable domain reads SAVISQKPSRDICQRGTSLTIQCQVDSQVTMMFWYRQQPGQSLTLIATANQGSEATYESGFVIDKFPISRPNLTFSTLTVSNMSPEDSSIYLCSVEPRGFDGYTFGSGTRLTVV.

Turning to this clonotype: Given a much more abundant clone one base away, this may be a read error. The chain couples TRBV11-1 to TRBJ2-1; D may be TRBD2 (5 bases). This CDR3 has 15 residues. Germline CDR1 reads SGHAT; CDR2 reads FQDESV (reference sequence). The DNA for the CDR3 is TGTGCCAGCAGCCTAGTGGGTGGCGGGTACAATGAGCAGCTCTTC. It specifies CASSLVGGGYNEQLF. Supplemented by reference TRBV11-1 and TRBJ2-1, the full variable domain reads EAEVAQSPRYKITEKSQAVAFWCDPISGHATLYWYRQILGQGPELLVQFQDESVVDDSQLPKDRFSAERLKGVDSTLKIQPAELGDSAMYLCASSLVGGGYNEQLFGPGTRLTVL.

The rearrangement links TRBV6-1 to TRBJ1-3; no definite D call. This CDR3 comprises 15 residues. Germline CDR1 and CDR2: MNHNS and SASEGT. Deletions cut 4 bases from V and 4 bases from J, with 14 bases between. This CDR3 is CASSGSGLRGNTIYF. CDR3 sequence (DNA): TGTGCCAGCAGTGGGAGCGGCCTGCGAGGAAACACCATATATTTT.

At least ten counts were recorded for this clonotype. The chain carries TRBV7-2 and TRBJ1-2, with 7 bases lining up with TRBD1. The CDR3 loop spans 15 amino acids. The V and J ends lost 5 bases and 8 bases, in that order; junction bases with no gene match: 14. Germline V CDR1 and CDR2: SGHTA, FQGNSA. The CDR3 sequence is CASSEDWDRSRGYTF. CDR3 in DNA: TGTGCCAGCAGCGAAGATTGGGACAGAAGTCGCGGCTACACCTTC.

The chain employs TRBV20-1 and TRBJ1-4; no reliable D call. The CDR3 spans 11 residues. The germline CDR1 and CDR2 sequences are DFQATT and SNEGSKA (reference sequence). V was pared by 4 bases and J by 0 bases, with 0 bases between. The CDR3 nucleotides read TGCAGTGCTACAACTAATGAAAAACTGTTTTTT. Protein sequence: CSATTNEKLFF.

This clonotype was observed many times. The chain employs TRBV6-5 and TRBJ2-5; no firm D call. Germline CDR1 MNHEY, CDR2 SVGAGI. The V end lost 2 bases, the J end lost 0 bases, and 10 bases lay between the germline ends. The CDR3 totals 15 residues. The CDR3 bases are TGTGCCAGCAGTTACACGGGCAGCCACCAAGAGACCCAGTACTTC. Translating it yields CASSYTGSHQETQYF.

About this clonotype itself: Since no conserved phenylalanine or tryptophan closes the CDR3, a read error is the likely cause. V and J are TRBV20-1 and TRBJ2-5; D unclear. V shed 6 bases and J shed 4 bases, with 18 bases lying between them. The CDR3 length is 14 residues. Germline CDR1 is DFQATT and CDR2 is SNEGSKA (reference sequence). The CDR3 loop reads CSAKAPSALETQYL. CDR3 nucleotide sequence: TGCAGTGCCAAGGCCCCGAGCGCCCTAGAGACCCAGTACCTC.

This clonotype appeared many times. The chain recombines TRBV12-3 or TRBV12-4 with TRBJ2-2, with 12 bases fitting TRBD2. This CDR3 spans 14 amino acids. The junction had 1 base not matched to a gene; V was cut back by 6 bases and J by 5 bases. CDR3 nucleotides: TGTGCCAGCAGGACTAGCGGGGGAACCGGGGAGCTGTTTTTT. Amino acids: CASRTSGGTGELFF.

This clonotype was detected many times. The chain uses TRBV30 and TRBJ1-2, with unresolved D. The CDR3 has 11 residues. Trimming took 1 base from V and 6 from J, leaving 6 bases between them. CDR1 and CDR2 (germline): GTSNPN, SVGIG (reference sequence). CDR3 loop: CAWSGANGYTF. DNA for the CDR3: TGTGCCTGGAGTGGGGCTAATGGCTACACCTTC. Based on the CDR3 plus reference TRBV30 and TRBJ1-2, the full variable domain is SQTIHQWPATLVQPVGSPLSLECTVEGTSNPNLYWYRQAAGRGLQLLFYSVGIGQISSEVPQNLSASRPQDRQFILSSKKLLLSDSGFYLCAWSGANGYTFGSGTRLTVV.

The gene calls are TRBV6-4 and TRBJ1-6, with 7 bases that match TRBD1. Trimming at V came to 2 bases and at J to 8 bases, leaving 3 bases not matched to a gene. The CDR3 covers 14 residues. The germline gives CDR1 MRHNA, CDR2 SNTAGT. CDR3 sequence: CASSDGQGDSPLHF. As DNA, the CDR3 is TGTGCCAGCAGTGACGGGCAGGGGGATTCACCCCTCCACTTT.